The 7 T cell receptor beta chains given below trace back to one sample, sequenced in a study of cytomegalovirus exposure and HLA in healthy donors. Researchers ran the PCR with 60 Vbeta and 13 Jbeta primers. Profiled with immunoSEQ multiplex PCR; TCRdb holds only in-frame clones, not every one. The table lists 150,000 or so clones, about two thirds of them singletons. The sample was PBMCs. Receptors were obtained from an older woman in good health and CMV-seropositive.

This clone has a handful of counts. The chain employs TRBV4-1 and TRBJ2-1; D is uncertain. The CDR3 covers 15 residues. V lost 0 bases, J lost 9 bases, and 15 bases lay in between. CDR1 and CDR2 (germline): MGHRA, YSYEKL. DNA for the CDR3: TGCGCCAGCAGCCAAGACAGAAACTACCAGACTGAGCAGTTCTTC. It specifies CASSQDRNYQTEQFF.

The chain combines TRBV11-2 with TRBJ2-1, with 9 nucleotides matching TRBD2. Germline V gene sequence: CDR1 SGHAT, CDR2 FQNNGV. Unmatched junction bases numbered 2, after V lost 5 bases and J lost 0 bases. The CDR3 has 15 amino acids. In nucleotides, the CDR3 is TGTGCCAGCAGCCGCGGGAGGGCCTCCTACAATGAGCAGTTCTTC. The encoded protein is CASSRGRASYNEQFF.

The gene calls are TRBV10-3 and TRBJ2-2; 8 positions match TRBD1. The CDR3 loop spans 16 amino acids. The V and J ends lost 6 bases and 2 bases, in that order; junction bases with no gene match: 8. From germline, CDR1 is ENHRY and CDR2 SYGVKD. The CDR3 sequence is CAIRVGRGLNTGELFF. CDR3 nucleotide sequence: TGTGCCATCAGGGTCGGCAGGGGGCTTAACACCGGGGAGCTGTTTTTT.

The V gene is TRBV6-1, the J gene TRBJ1-2; D is uncertain. There are 12 residues in the CDR3. Per the germline V gene, CDR1 is MNHNS and CDR2 is SASEGT. Trimming took 7 bases from V and 7 from J, leaving 13 bases between them. The CDR3 coding sequence is TGTGCCAGCACTCTTAATCCGTCTGGCTACACCTTC. Protein: CASTLNPSGYTF.

The J gene is TRBJ1-5, the V gene TRBV7-2; D uncertain. The CDR3 loop spans 15 amino acids. Trimming took 1 base from V and 7 from J, leaving 14 bases between them. Per germline, CDR1 SGHTA and CDR2 FQGNSA. The CDR3 sequence: CASSLGSIGGQPQHF. Here the CDR3 DNA reads TGTGCCAGCAGCTTAGGGTCCATTGGTGGCCAGCCCCAGCATTTT. Variable domain in full (rest from reference TRBV7-2 and TRBJ1-5): GAGVSQSPSNKVTEKGKDVELRCDPISGHTALYWYRQSLGQGLEFLIYFQGNSAPDKSGLPSDRFSAERTGGSVSTLTIQRTQQEDSAVYLCASSLGSIGGQPQHFGDGTRLSIL.

The chain employs TRBV2 and TRBJ2-7; 12 bases match TRBD2. This CDR3 contains 17 residues. CDR1 SNHLY and CDR2 FYNNEI come from the germline V gene. With 6 bases clipped from V and 1 base from J, the junction kept 10 bases outside the gene matches. CDR3 amino acids: CASRRSLGLAGSYEQYF. The CDR3 DNA reads TGTGCCAGCAGGCGTTCCCTCGGACTAGCGGGATCCTACGAGCAGTACTTC.

The chain links TRBV10-3 to TRBJ2-6; D unresolved. The germline gives CDR1 ENHRY, CDR2 SYGVKD. The V end was cut by 6 bases, the J end by 0 bases, with 3 bases between. The length of the CDR3 is 13 residues. Written as DNA, the CDR3 is TGTGCCATCAGCATCTCTGGGGCCAACGTCCTGACTTTC. Translated, it gives CAISISGANVLTF.